This T cell receptor (beta chain) is from a study of type 1 and type 2 diabetes patients. Anyone with other autoimmune disease or infection in the prior four weeks was excluded. This clonotype was observed a few times. PCR was run on genomic DNA. The TCR beta CDR3 region was amplified using 30 forward and 13 reverse primers. TCRdb redid the calling of the multiplex PCR reads with MiXCR, one entry per CDR3 protein. The sample includes fewer than 350,000 distinct CDR3 sequences, around 47% of them seen just once. Sequencing input: peripheral blood mononuclear cells (PBMCs). The receptor comes from a man younger than 35 with type 2 diabetes.

The CDR3 region is CASSLASATNEKLFF. CDR3 bases: TGCGCCAGCAGCTTGGCCAGTGCAACTAATGAAAAACTGTTTTTT. This chain joins TRBV5-1 and TRBJ1-4, with D unclear. Trimming removed 0 bases at V and 0 bases at J, with 6 bases between. CDR1 is SGHRS, CDR2 YFSETQ, per germline. CDR3 length: 15 amino acids.